This T cell receptor (beta chain) was retrieved from a study of blood T cell repertoires in COVID-19. In the study's own analysis: For nucleated cells, counts were estimated from reference gene primer amplification. TCRdb's copy holds only in-frame clones and misses some; the assay was immunoSEQ multiplex PCR. V and J calls plus clone size are reproduced from that table; the DNA served to infer D and trimming. This sample has 200,000 to 250,000 clones, with 75% to 90% found just once. This CDR3 contains 14 residues. Germline V gene data show CDR1 as DFQATT and CDR2 as SNEGSKA (reference sequence). V dropped 3 bases and J dropped 8 bases, with 19 bases sitting between them.

The receptor's source is a woman aged 25 to 39 who had been exposed to COVID-19. What was sequenced was PBMCs or T cells enriched from blood (not recorded which). This rearrangement joins TRBV20-1 to TRBJ1-2; maybe TRBD1 (5 bases). This chain's CDR3 is CSASLGARSIGYTF. In nucleotides, the CDR3 is TGCAGTGCTAGTCTAGGGGCCCGCTCTATCGGCTACACCTTC.